These 9 T cell receptor beta chains were all obtained from the same sample, sequenced in a study of T-cell memory formation after mild COVID-19. TCRdb re-analysed the 5' RACE reads in MiXCR, keeping a single row per CDR3 protein. The sample yields some 100,000 distinct CDR3 sequences, over 8.5% seen once. The material sequenced was PBMCs or a T cell subset sorted from them (not recorded which). The origin of the receptors is a man younger than 30 who had mild COVID-19 (a few samples of this study predate the infection). Cell type and time point are not known.

The table lists this clonotype with a few counts. The J gene is TRBJ2-7, the V gene TRBV7-8, with D unclear. The V end lost 5 bases, the J end lost 2 bases, and 13 bases lay between the germline ends. The V gene's germline CDR1 is SGHVS and CDR2 FQNEAQ. This CDR3 has 14 residues. The CDR3 nucleotides are TGTGCCAGCAGCCCGTGGGTGGGTGCCTACGAGCAGTACTTC. Translation: CASSPWVGAYEQYF.

This clonotype appeared a few times. The rearrangement uses TRBV19 and TRBJ2-3, with D perhaps matching TRBD1 or TRBD2 (5 bases each). CDR3 length: 18 residues. V was shortened by 5 bases and J by 0 bases, with 21 bases between the two germline ends. Germline loops: CDR1 LNHDA, CDR2 SQIVND (reference sequence). CDR3 protein: CASSATLWDLTSTDTQYF. The CDR3 DNA is TGTGCCAGTAGTGCAACCCTTTGGGACCTAACTAGCACAGATACGCAGTATTTT.

The V gene is TRBV27, the J gene TRBJ1-1, with a weak D call TRBD1 (6 bases). V was clipped by 5 bases and J by 1 base, with 14 bases between them. The CDR3 contains 15 residues. Germline V gene data show CDR1 as MNHEY and CDR2 as SMNVEV (reference sequence). CDR3 sequence (DNA): TGTGCCAGCAGTCCAATACAGGGAACGAACACTGAAGCTTTCTTT. Translated, it gives CASSPIQGTNTEAFF.

This clonotype has ten or more counts. The gene calls are TRBV7-9 and TRBJ1-5; tentative D call: TRBD1 (5 bases). Per the germline V gene, CDR1 is SEHNR and CDR2 is FQNEAQ (reference sequence). The CDR3 covers 12 residues. Deletions cut 6 bases from V and 7 bases from J, with 10 bases between. DNA for the CDR3: TGTGCCAGCAGTTCAGGGACCCAGCCCCAGCATTTT. Its protein is CASSSGTQPQHF.

This chain connects TRBV24-1 to TRBJ2-5, with TRBD1 matching over 10 bases. There are 15 residues in the CDR3. Unmatched junction bases numbered 2, after V lost 2 bases and J lost 3 bases. Germline lookup yields CDR1 KGHDR and CDR2 SFDVKD. CDR3 in DNA: TGTGCCACCAGTGATTCCGGGACAGGGGAAGAGACCCAGTACTTC. Translated: CATSDSGTGEETQYF.

In its sample, this clonotype was seen a few times. The chain carries TRBV9 and TRBJ2-3; the D is unclear. This CDR3 spans 13 amino acids. Trimming left V 2 bases short and J 5 bases short, with 9 bases between. Germline V lookup: CDR1 SGDLS, CDR2 YYNGEE. CDR3 in DNA: TGTGCCAGCAGCGTCGGATTAAAAGATACGCAGTATTTT. Translated, it gives CASSVGLKDTQYF.

This chain uses TRBV30 with TRBJ2-5; D uncertain. CDR1 GTSNPN and CDR2 SVGIG come from the germline V gene (reference sequence). The V end was cut by 6 bases, the J end by 1 base, with 12 bases between. The CDR3 is 13 amino acids. CDR3 in DNA: TGTGCCTGTACGTCTGCTTCCCAAGAGACCCAGTACTTC. It codes for CACTSASQETQYF. The entire variable domain, with the rest obtained from reference TRBV30 and TRBJ2-5, is as follows: SQTIHQWPATLVQPVGSPLSLECTVEGTSNPNLYWYRQAAGRGLQLLFYSVGIGQISSEVPQNLSASRPQDRQFILSSKKLLLSDSGFYLCACTSASQETQYFGPGTRLLVL.

By its share, this clonotype is medium-sized. The rearrangement links TRBV6-2 or TRBV6-3 to TRBJ2-7; 9 nucleotides match TRBD1. V lost 6 bases to trimming and J lost 2 bases; unmatched junction nucleotides: 8. The CDR3 runs to 15 residues. CDR1 and CDR2 (germline): MNHEY, SVGEGT. CDR3 coding DNA: TGTGCCAGCAGCCTCGGACAGGGGCCAACCTACGAGCAGTACGTC. It translates to CASSLGQGPTYEQYV.

The chain joins TRBV4-1 to TRBJ1-1, with 8 bases that match TRBD1. The CDR3 totals 14 residues. The germline V gene encodes CDR1 MGHRA and CDR2 YSYEKL. The junction had 4 bases not matched to a gene; V was cut back by 4 bases and J by 3 bases. In DNA, the CDR3 is TGCGCCAGCAGCCCGGACAGGGAAGACACTGAAGCTTTCTTT. Translated: CASSPDREDTEAFF.